This TCR beta chain derives from a study of cytomegalovirus exposure and HLA in healthy donors. Study context: An early release of data contained about 85 million unique TCRs, which came from HLA-typed donors. Study-wide findings and caveats: Most of the TCR beta V segments (in an earlier analysis) were productive either about 87% or about 30% of the time.

The PCR had 60 Vbeta and 13 Jbeta primers. Sequenced by immunoSEQ multiplex PCR; TCRdb stores in-frame clones only, minus some. The profile shows about 130,000 clones, roughly 78% of them singletons. The CDR3 extends over 15 amino acids. V lost 6 bases to trimming and J lost 0 bases, with 15 bases between them. Looked up from germline, CDR1 is MRHNA and CDR2 is SNTAGT. Turning to this clone: Its antigen is undetermined.

Sequences were obtained from PBMCs. The rearrangement uses TRBV6-4 and TRBJ2-7, with D tentatively TRBD2 (5 bases). The source of this sequence is a man between 25 and 39 years old in good health and CMV-seronegative. The CDR3 region is CASRAYPDSSYEQYF. In nucleotides, the CDR3 is TGTGCCAGCAGGGCGTATCCGGACTCCTCCTACGAGCAGTACTTC.